The sequence of this TCR beta chain was determined in a study of cytomegalovirus exposure and HLA in healthy donors. General observations from the study: The availability of immune exposure information extended only to CMV serostatus. An assumption of roughly uniform sequencing depth across donors underlay the presence/absence analyses.

Notes on this clone: The antigen remains undetermined.

Vbeta (60) and Jbeta (13) primers were used in the PCR. Only in-frame clones appear in the TCRdb table, and some are missing; sequencing was by immunoSEQ multiplex PCR. The data hold 150,000 to 200,000 clones, with roughly 82% observed a single time. This CDR3 comprises 15 residues. The ends were cut back, 5 bases at V and 7 bases at J, with 18 bases in the middle. The germline CDR1 and CDR2 sequences are MGHRA and YSYEKL. The chain employs TRBV4-1 and TRBJ1-5, with D unresolved. The sample comprised PBMCs. This sequence originates from a man aged 35-49 years in good health and CMV-seronegative. The CDR3 sequence: CASSEGSQRGQPQHF. CDR3 DNA sequence: TGCGCCAGCAGCGAAGGCAGCCAGCGGGGACAGCCCCAGCATTTT.